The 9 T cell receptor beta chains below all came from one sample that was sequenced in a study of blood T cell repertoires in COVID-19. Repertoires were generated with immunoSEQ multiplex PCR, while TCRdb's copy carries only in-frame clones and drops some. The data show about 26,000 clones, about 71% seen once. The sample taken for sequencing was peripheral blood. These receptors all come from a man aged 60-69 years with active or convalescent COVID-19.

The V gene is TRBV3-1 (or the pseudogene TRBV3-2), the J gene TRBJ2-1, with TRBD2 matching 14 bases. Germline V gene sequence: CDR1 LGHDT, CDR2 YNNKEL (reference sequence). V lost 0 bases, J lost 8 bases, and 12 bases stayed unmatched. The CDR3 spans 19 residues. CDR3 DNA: TGTGCCAGCAGCCAAGAACCAGGGGTCGGACTAGCGGGAGGCTATGAGCAGTTCTTC. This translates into CASSQEPGVGLAGGYEQFF.

DNA for the CDR3: TGTGCCAGCATACGACAGAGCACGAACACCGGGGAGCTGTTTTTT. Translation gives CASIRQSTNTGELFF. The genes are TRBV6-5 and TRBJ2-2; TRBD1 might be the D (5 bases). V was shortened by 7 bases and J by 0 bases, with 12 bases between the two germline ends. Looked up from germline, CDR1 is MNHEY and CDR2 is SVGAGI. The CDR3 is made up of 15 amino acids.

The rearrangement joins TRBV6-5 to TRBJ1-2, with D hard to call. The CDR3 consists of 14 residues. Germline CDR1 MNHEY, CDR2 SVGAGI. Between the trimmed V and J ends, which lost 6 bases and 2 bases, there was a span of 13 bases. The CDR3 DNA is TGTGCCAGCAGCCTTCGGGGAAGGAACTATGGCTACACCTTC. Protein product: CASSLRGRNYGYTF.

This CDR3 is CASSFRSGKGLYGYTF. CDR3 DNA sequence: TGTGCCAGCAGCTTTAGGTCGGGAAAGGGACTCTATGGCTACACCTTC. This rearrangement joins TRBV27 to TRBJ1-2, with D possibly matching TRBD1 (5 bases). The CDR3 has 16 residues. Germline V gene data show CDR1 as MNHEY and CDR2 as SMNVEV (reference sequence). The V and J ends lost 6 bases and 4 bases respectively, with 21 bases between them.

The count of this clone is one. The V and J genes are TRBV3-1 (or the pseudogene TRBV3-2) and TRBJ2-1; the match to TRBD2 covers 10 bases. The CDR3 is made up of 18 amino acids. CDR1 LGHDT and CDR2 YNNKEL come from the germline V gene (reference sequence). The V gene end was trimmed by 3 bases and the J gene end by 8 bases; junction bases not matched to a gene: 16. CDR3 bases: TGTGCCAGCAGCCAGAGGCGAAACCGAGCGGGAGGGCCCCATGAGCAGTTCTTC. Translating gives CASSQRRNRAGGPHEQFF.

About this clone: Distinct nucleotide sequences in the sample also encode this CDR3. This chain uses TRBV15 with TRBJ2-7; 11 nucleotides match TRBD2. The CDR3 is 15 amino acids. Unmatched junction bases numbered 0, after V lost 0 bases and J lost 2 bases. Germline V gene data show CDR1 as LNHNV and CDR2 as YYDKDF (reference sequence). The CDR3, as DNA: TGTGCCACCAGCAGAGATAGCGGGGGGGCCTACGAGCAGTACTTC. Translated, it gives CATSRDSGGAYEQYF.

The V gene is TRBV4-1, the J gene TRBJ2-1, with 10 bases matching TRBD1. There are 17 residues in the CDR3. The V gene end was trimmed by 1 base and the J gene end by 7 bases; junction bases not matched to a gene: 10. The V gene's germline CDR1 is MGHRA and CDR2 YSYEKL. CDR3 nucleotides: TGCGCCAGCAGCCAAGTCTGGACAGGGGGGGTAAGGAATGAGCAGTTCTTC. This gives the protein CASSQVWTGGVRNEQFF.

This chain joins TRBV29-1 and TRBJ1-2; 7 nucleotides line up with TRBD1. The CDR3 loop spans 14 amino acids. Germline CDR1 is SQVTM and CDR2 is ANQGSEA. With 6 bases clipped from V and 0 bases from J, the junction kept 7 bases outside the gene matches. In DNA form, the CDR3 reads TGCAGCGTCGCGCAGACAGGGACTAACTATGGCTACACCTTC. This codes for CSVAQTGTNYGYTF. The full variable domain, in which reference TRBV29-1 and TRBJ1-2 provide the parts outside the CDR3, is SAVISQKPSRDICQRGTSLTIQCQVDSQVTMMFWYRQQPGQSLTLIATANQGSEATYESGFVIDKFPISRPNLTFSTLTVSNMSPEDSSIYLCSVAQTGTNYGYTFGSGTRLTVV.

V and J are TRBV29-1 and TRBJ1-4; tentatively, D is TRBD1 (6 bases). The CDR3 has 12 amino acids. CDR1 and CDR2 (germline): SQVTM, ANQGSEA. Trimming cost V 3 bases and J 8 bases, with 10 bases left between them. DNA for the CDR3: TGCAGCGTTGAGGGGGCCAGCGAAAAACTGTTTTTT. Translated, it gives CSVEGASEKLFF. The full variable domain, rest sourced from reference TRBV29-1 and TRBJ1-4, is SAVISQKPSRDICQRGTSLTIQCQVDSQVTMMFWYRQQPGQSLTLIATANQGSEATYESGFVIDKFPISRPNLTFSTLTVSNMSPEDSSIYLCSVEGASEKLFFGSGTQLSVL.